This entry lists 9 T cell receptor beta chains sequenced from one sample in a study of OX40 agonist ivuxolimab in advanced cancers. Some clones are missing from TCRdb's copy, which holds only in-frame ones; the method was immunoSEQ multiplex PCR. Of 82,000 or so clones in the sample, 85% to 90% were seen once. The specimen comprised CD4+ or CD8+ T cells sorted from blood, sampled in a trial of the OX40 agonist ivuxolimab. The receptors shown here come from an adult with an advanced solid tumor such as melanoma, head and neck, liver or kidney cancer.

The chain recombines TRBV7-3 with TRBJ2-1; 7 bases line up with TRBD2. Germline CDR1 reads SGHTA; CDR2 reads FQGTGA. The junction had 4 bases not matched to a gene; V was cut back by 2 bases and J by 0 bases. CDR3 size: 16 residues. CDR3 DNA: TGTGCCAGCAGCTTAGGCGGGGGAGGCTCCTACAATGAGCAGTTCTTC. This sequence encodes CASSLGGGGSYNEQFF.

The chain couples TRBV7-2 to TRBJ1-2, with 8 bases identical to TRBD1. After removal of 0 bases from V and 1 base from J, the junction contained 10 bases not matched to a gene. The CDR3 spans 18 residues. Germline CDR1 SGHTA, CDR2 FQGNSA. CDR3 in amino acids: CASSLARAGGPLNYGYTF. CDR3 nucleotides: TGTGCCAGCAGCTTAGCAAGAGCAGGGGGCCCGCTTAACTATGGCTACACCTTC.

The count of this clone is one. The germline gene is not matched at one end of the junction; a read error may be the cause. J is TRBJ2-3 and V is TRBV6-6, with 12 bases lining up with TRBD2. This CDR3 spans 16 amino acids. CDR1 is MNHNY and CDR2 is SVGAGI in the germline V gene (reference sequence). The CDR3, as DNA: TGTGCCAGCAGTGACTCTAGCGGGGGGGCGGCAGATACGCAGTATTTT. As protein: CASSDSSGGAADTQYF.

CDR3 residues: CATHPRYSNQPQHF. CDR3 DNA sequence: TGTGCCACCCACCCCCGCTATAGCAATCAGCCCCAGCATTTT. V gene TRBV6-6 combines with J gene TRBJ1-5; D gene uncertain. The CDR3 totals 14 residues. With 10 bases removed from V and 0 bases from J, the gap between germline ends came to 13 bases. The germline V gene encodes CDR1 MNHNY and CDR2 SVGAGI (reference sequence).

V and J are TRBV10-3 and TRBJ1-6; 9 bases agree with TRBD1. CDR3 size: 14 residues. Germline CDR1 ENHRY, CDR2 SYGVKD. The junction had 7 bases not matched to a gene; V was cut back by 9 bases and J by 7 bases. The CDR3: CAMRGQGFNSPLHF. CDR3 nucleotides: TGTGCCATGAGGGGACAGGGATTCAATTCACCCCTCCACTTT.

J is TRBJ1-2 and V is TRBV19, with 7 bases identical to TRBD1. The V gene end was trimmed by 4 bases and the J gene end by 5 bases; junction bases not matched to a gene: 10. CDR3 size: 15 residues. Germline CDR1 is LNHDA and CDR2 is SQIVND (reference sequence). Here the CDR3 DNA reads TGTGCCAGTAGTACGTCGACAGGGATGGGGTATGGCTACACCTTC. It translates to CASSTSTGMGYGYTF.

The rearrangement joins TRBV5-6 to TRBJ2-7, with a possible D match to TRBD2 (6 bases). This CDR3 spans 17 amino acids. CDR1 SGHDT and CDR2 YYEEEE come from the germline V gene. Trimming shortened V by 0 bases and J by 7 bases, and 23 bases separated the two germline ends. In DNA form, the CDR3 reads TGTGCCAGCAGCTTGGGTCTCTTCGGCGGGGAAGAGGAAGAGCAGTACTTC. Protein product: CASSLGLFGGEEEEQYF.

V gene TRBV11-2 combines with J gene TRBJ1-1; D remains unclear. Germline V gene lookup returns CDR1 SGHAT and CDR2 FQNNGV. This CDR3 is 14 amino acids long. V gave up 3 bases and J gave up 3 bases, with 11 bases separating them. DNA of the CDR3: TGTGCCAGCAGCTTTAAGGGCGGTGACACTGAAGCTTTCTTT. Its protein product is CASSFKGGDTEAFF.

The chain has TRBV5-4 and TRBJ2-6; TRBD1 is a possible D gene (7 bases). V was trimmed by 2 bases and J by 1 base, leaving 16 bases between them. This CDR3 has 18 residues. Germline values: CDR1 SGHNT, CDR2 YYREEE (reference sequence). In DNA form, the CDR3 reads TGTGCCAGCAGCTTCGGCCAGGGGGGCCTTTCTGGGGCCAACGTCCTGACTTTC. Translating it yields CASSFGQGGLSGANVLTF.